This T cell receptor beta chain was found in a study of tumor-infiltrating lymphocytes in primary liver carcinoma. Study outcomes and limitations: Tumor-adjacent and tumor-blood pairs displayed less overlap than did pairs of tumor regions. Only about 7.5-25% of top clones spanned all five tumor regions.

This clonotype occurred many times. Its antigen remains unidentified. From unsorted bulk tissue weighing about 20-33 mg, DNA and RNA were co-extracted. TCR beta cDNA was prepared out of 500 ng total RNA by means of a constant-region primer. For TCR beta, libraries were produced by three nested multiplex PCR rounds using slightly modified ARM-PCR. Researchers ran the first two PCR rounds for roughly 11 cycles each with TRBV1-TRBV30 forward primers and a C-beta reverse primer. MiXCR, run by TCRdb on the multiplex PCR reads, gives a single entry per CDR3 protein. The repertoire holds 100,000 to 150,000 distinct CDR3 sequences, with roughly 69% as singletons. V lost 6 bases to trimming and J lost 0 bases; unmatched junction nucleotides: 11. CDR3 length: 18 amino acids.

The sample comprised liver tumor tissue from sampling region 1. Subset specified: tumor region T1, superior pole. The chain is built from TRBV12-3 or TRBV12-4 and TRBJ1-3; 10 bases map to TRBD1. This TCR came from a woman aged 55-70 years with primary liver carcinoma and hepatitis B virus infection. The CDR3 DNA sequence: TGTGCCAGCAGCCGACAGGGGGCTGGAACCCACTCTGGAAACACCATATATTTT. It is translated as CASSRQGAGTHSGNTIYF.